This note documents a single TCR beta chain sequence. The CDR3 is 13 amino acids. Trimming removed 4 bases from V and 7 bases from J, with 10 bases in between. Germline CDR1 reads ENHRY; CDR2 reads SYGVKD. Use of 60 Vbeta and 13 Jbeta primers characterized the PCR. The data were produced by immunoSEQ multiplex PCR, yet TCRdb's version contains in-frame clones alone and is incomplete. The sample consists of a few hundred thousand clones, about nine tenths of them appearing once. The record originates from a study of cytomegalovirus exposure and HLA in healthy donors. The chain is built from TRBV10-3 and TRBJ1-4; D possibly corresponds to TRBD1 (5 bases). The sequence derives from a girl aged 2 to 10 in good health and CMV-seronegative. The sequencing sample was made of PBMCs. The chain's CDR3 is CAISAGKGEKLFF. The CDR3 DNA follows: TGTGCCATCAGTGCAGGGAAGGGTGAAAAACTGTTTTTT.